The sequence of this T cell receptor beta chain was determined in a study of technical replicates of blood from a handful of donors. Here immunoSEQ multiplex PCR was the method, and the copy in TCRdb shows in-frame clones only, minus some. The table lists around 73,000 clones, more than 90% of them singletons. This TCR derives from a human donor in good health. Some clones in this sample may be carry-over from other donors' samples. The source material was PBMCs.

The CDR3 is CASSVGGRGPADTQYF. The CDR3 nucleotides are TGTGCCAGCAGCGTAGGTGGCAGGGGGCCGGCAGATACGCAGTATTTT. The chain carries TRBV9 and TRBJ2-3; 8 positions match TRBD1. The trim removed 0 bases at V and 4 bases at J, leaving 7 bases unmatched. The CDR3 contains 16 residues. Germline V gives CDR1 SGDLS, CDR2 YYNGEE.